The 13 T cell receptor beta chains presented below share a single source sample, sequenced in a study of shared clonotypes between healthy human individuals. Profiled with immunoSEQ multiplex PCR; TCRdb holds only in-frame clones, not every one. The sample lists 950,000 to 1,100,000 clones, more than 60% occurring once. The sample was memory CD4+ T cells sorted from blood. The subset here: CD45RA-negative fraction. The source of these receptors is a man aged 18-30 years in good health.

The V call is TRBV6-6, the J call TRBJ2-2, with D hard to call. This CDR3 has 13 residues. Germline V gene sequence: CDR1 MNHNY, CDR2 SVGAGI (reference sequence). V was cut by 0 bases and J by 6 bases, with 5 bases left in between. CDR3 DNA: TGTGCCAGCAGTTACTCATTCGCCGGGGAGCTGTTTTTT. Protein sequence: CASSYSFAGELFF.

In nucleotides, the CDR3 is TGTGCCAGCAGCTTGGGGGCGGGACACAACTATGGCTACACCTTC. Amino acids: CASSLGAGHNYGYTF. V is TRBV5-6 and J is TRBJ1-2; possibly TRBD1 for D (6 bases). CDR1 SGHDT and CDR2 YYEEEE come from the germline V gene. V gave up 0 bases and J gave up 2 bases, with 11 bases separating them. The CDR3 sequence is 15 residues long.

This clone was recorded at least ten times. This chain uses TRBV7-9 with TRBJ2-7; the D gene is possibly TRBD1 (6 bases). This CDR3 contains 12 residues. Trimming removed 1 base at V and 6 bases at J, with 7 bases between. Germline CDR1 SEHNR, CDR2 FQNEAQ (reference sequence). The CDR3 DNA reads as TGTGCCAGCAGCTTAGACAGGGTCGAGCAGTACTTC. This encodes CASSLDRVEQYF.

The sample holds one count of this clone. The genes are TRBV19 and TRBJ1-2; 10 nucleotides align to TRBD1. Trimming cost V 4 bases and J 8 bases; bases outside gene matches: 7. Per germline, CDR1 LNHDA and CDR2 SQIVND (reference sequence). CDR3 length equals 14 residues. CDR3 residues: CASSTGTGVFGYTF. As DNA, the CDR3 is TGTGCCAGTAGTACCGGGACAGGGGTATTCGGCTACACCTTC.

The genes are TRBV19 and TRBJ1-1; no firm D call. V lost 5 bases, J lost 7 bases, and 23 bases lay in between. Per germline, CDR1 LNHDA and CDR2 SQIVND (reference sequence). The length of the CDR3 is 16 residues. This CDR3 is CASSALGKRITNEAFF. In DNA form, the CDR3 reads TGTGCCAGTAGTGCCCTAGGGAAGAGAATTACTAATGAAGCTTTCTTT. The full variable domain, in which reference TRBV19 and TRBJ1-1 provide the parts outside the CDR3, is DGGITQSPKYLFRKEGQNVTLSCEQNLNHDAMYWYRQDPGQGLRLIYYSQIVNDFQKGDIAEGYSVSREKKESFPLTVTSAQKNPTAFYLCASSALGKRITNEAFFGQGTRLTVV.

The CDR3 loop is CASSSEPGANSPLHF. The CDR3 DNA sequence: TGCGCCAGCAGCTCCGAGCCAGGGGCGAATTCACCCCTCCACTTT. The gene calls are TRBV5-1 and TRBJ1-6, with D possibly being TRBD1 (6 bases). From germline, CDR1 is SGHRS and CDR2 YFSETQ. The V gene lost 3 bases and the J gene lost 7 bases, with 14 bases spanning the gap. The CDR3 contains 15 residues.

J is TRBJ2-3 and V is TRBV2, with TRBD2 matching over 11 bases. Per the germline V gene, CDR1 is SNHLY and CDR2 is FYNNEI. CDR3 length: 15 amino acids. V lost 3 bases, J lost 8 bases, and 7 bases stayed unmatched. The CDR3 DNA reads as TGTGCCAGCAGTGAGGGGACTAGCGGCCTCGGTACGCAGTATTTT. This encodes CASSEGTSGLGTQYF. The variable domain in full, completed from reference TRBV2 and TRBJ2-3, reads EPEVTQTPSHQVTQMGQEVILRCVPISNHLYFYWYRQILGQKVEFLVSFYNNEISEKSEIFDDQFSVERPDGSNFTLKIRSTKLEDSAMYFCASSEGTSGLGTQYFGPGTRLTVL.

This rearrangement joins TRBV5-1 to TRBJ1-1; a possible D gene is TRBD1 (6 bases). This CDR3 comprises 16 residues. The V end was cut by 2 bases, the J end by 7 bases, with 21 bases between. Germline CDR1 and CDR2: SGHRS and YFSETQ. CDR3 coding DNA: TGCGCCAGCAGCTTTGGACAGTTAGTGTCGGGGGGTGAAGCTTTCTTT. This sequence encodes CASSFGQLVSGGEAFF. Variable domain in full (rest from reference TRBV5-1 and TRBJ1-1): KAGVTQTPRYLIKTRGQQVTLSCSPISGHRSVSWYQQTPGQGLQFLFEYFSETQRNKGNFPGRFSGRQFSNSRSEMNVSTLELGDSALYLCASSFGQLVSGGEAFFGQGTRLTVV.

The chain is built from TRBV7-9 and TRBJ2-7; D gene unclear. The CDR3 runs 12 residues. Per germline, CDR1 SEHNR and CDR2 FQNEAQ (reference sequence). V lost 5 bases and J lost 1, with 6 bases in between. The CDR3 here is CASSPASYEQYF. As DNA, the CDR3 is TGTGCCAGCAGCCCAGCGTCCTACGAGCAGTACTTC.

The V and J genes are TRBV6-5 and TRBJ2-2; 14 bases match TRBD2. CDR1 MNHEY and CDR2 SVGAGI come from the germline V gene. CDR3 length: 16 amino acids. V lost 0 bases, J lost 9 bases, and 3 bases stayed unmatched. The CDR3, as DNA: TGTGCCAGCAGTTACTCGACTAGCGGGGGGGCCCGGGAGCTGTTTTTT. Translating it yields CASSYSTSGGARELFF.

The sample holds a few counts of this clone. J is TRBJ1-5 and V is TRBV12-5; 8 bases map to TRBD1. The V gene end was trimmed by 6 bases and the J gene end by 6 bases; junction bases not matched to a gene: 7. This CDR3 region has 14 residues. Germline values: CDR1 LGHNT, CDR2 FRNRAP. The CDR3: CASGLGQGGQPQHF. CDR3 DNA: TGTGCTAGTGGACTCGGACAGGGCGGTCAGCCCCAGCATTTT.

The chain combines TRBV30 with TRBJ1-6; no reliable D call. Germline CDR1 is GTSNPN and CDR2 is SVGIG (reference sequence). Trimming removed 4 bases at V and 7 bases at J, with 14 bases between. CDR3 length: 14 amino acids. The CDR3 sequence is CAWKSGYTNSPLHF. The CDR3 DNA reads as TGTGCCTGGAAATCGGGATATACCAATTCACCCCTCCACTTT.

This clone was detected once. V usage is TRBV25-1 and J usage is TRBJ2-6; TRBD2 is a possible D gene (5 bases). This CDR3 comprises 17 residues. The germline gives CDR1 MGHDK, CDR2 SYGVNS. The V end was cut by 4 bases, the J end by 0 bases, with 13 bases between. Written as DNA, the CDR3 is TGTGCCAGCAGTGGGGAGAGAGCGACCTCTGGGGCCAACGTCCTGACTTTC. Translated: CASSGERATSGANVLTF.